This T cell receptor beta chain was sequenced for a study of cytomegalovirus exposure and HLA in healthy donors (dated by TCRdb to about 2017). For context, the study as a whole: An earlier analysis of roughly 630 of the donors reported approximately 290 Gb of sequence data and 117 million unique TCR beta sequences from 150 million to 200 million T cells. A separate validation cohort of approximately 130 different subjects was used in addition to the approximately 700-subject first cohort. Class I and class II HLA loci were covered by the typing at four-digit resolution. The study combined high-throughput TCR immunosequencing, statistical association of individual TCRs with disease status, and machine learning to predict cytomegalovirus infection status. The genetic ancestry cluster associated with self-reported Caucasian donors included roughly 84% of the 350 to 500 genotyped donors. Because of strong linkage in the cohort, roughly five DR-DQ haplotypes were treated as single units for association and clustering. Donor age, sex, ethnicity and CMV serostatus were compiled together with the repertoire data. A later analysis re-analyzed previously published TCR beta repertoires from about 730 donors and added high-resolution HLA genotyping to study TCR occurrence patterns. An early release that covered fewer than 750 HLA-typed donors contained approximately 300 gigabases of sequencing data and tens of millions of unique TCR sequences. Genome-wide SNP genotypes for about 65% of the roughly 670 donors were used in a later genetic analysis, which treated that subset as a discovery cohort. On average, roughly 240,000 unique TCR beta nucleotide sequences were sequenced per donor among more than 350 genotyped donors of the cohort, with roughly 18% of those sequences being non-productive. In an earlier analysis of roughly 540 of the donors, high-throughput TCR beta sequencing was used to judge whether each TCR beta V gene segment behaved as functional or pseudogenic. In the later analysis, no new phenotypic data were used to find candidate immune exposures; instead, reliance was placed on TCR beta sequences and their occurrence across donors. The study aimed to test whether signatures of past pathogen exposure could be identified by cataloging public T cell receptors. The T cell repertoires of roughly 660 subjects were profiled by immunosequencing and related to cytomegalovirus serostatus. Typing coverage differed by locus: A, B, C, DRB1 and DQB1 were typed in about 629-640 donors, DQA1 in around 500, DPA1 in 606, and DPB1 in just under 490. All discovery cohort repertoires had been generated on a single sequencing platform. The investigation overall reported the following: In a later analysis, 15,000 to 20,000 TCR beta sequences were associated with specific HLA alleles at a false discovery rate of 0.05. Assigning TCR associations to individual alleles was difficult when HLA alleles, especially DR and DQ, strongly co-occurred. A few of the identified cytomegalovirus-associated TCR beta chains were confirmed in vitro to be specific for cytomegalovirus antigens. In a later analysis, HLA-associated TCR beta chains were found to be more clonally expanded and to have lower generation probabilities than equally common non-associated chains. Correlated functional status among segregating V segments might be attributable to linkage disequilibrium, but an unknown experimental factor could not be ruled out. In a later analysis, most CMV-associated TCR beta chains were found to appear HLA-restricted, with HLA associations seemingly driven largely by CMV exposure. An association between a missense DCLRE1C variant and V-gene and J-gene trimming of TCR beta chains was found in a later genetic analysis and replicated in an independent cohort. Broadly in line with IMGT annotations, most TCR beta V segments showed up in productive rearrangements about 87% or about 30% of the time in an earlier analysis of several hundred of the donors. A later analysis found that TCR association rates varied across HLA loci, with DRB1 alleles showing the most associated TCRs and HLA-C alleles the fewest. The classifier was reported to diagnose cytomegalovirus status with high specificity and sensitivity in both the original and validation cohorts. According to a later genetic analysis, donors in an Asian-associated ancestry cluster had fewer N-insertions in productive TCRs than the approximately 700-donor mean. Some IMGT-functional V segments, including TRBV6-2 and TRBV6-3, could not be told apart with the 87-base-pair reads, so those segments were excluded. A further reported finding was that TCR beta sequences accurately predicted the HLA-A and HLA-B alleles for most subjects in the first cohort. According to the authors, the approach could potentially be generalized to other disease states and immunological phenotypes. The study listed 150 to 200 TCR beta chains as associated with cytomegalovirus. Because some donors lacked HLA typing at each locus, the association tests relied only on the typed subset. The earlier analysis of some 560 of the donors excluded roughly 17 rarely observed V segments, including chromosome 9 orphons, because counts were too low. While some public TCRs were present in many individuals, most TCR sequences turned up only very rarely across donors. CMV serostatus was the only immune exposure information available for the cohort. A later analysis reported that several top co-occurrence clusters appeared linked to parvovirus B19, influenza, CMV and Epstein-Barr virus. The presence/absence analyses assumed that sequencing depth was roughly uniform across donors, and that assumption may not be true. In this cohort, only TCR beta chains were sequenced, and detectable features were limited by the absence of alpha or paired-chain data. A cluster of highly shared sequence variants was judged likely to represent a technical artifact of the sequencing pipeline.

Comment on this clone: The specificity of this receptor is unknown. There are no base qualities to consult, and no much larger clone falls within one base.

The germline V gene supplies CDR1 MDHEN and CDR2 SYDVKM. Trimmed from V: 6 bases; trimmed from J: 0 bases; junction bases lacking a gene match: 0. The CDR3 covers 15 residues, taking in both the cysteine and the phenylalanine. CDR3 DNA is the only sequence kept; it has 45 bases, read in frame from the first base. Receptor amplification or capture employed the immunoSEQ multiplex PCR assay. For the multiplex PCR, a mixture combining 60 forward primers for TCR Vbeta segments and 13 reverse primers for TCR Jbeta segments was used. Amplification of the CDR3 region of rearranged TCR beta genes was performed with a multiplex PCR assay on genomic DNA. The Illumina HiSeq System was used to sequence the amplified TCR beta libraries as 87-base-pair reads. From the authors' description of their analysis: A later analysis tallied roughly 76 million unique TCR beta chains across the 666 repertoires, and about 12 million of those chains were shared by two or more donors. A nearest-neighbor algorithm error-corrected the raw reads and collapsed the reads into unique sequences, merging closely related sequences to remove PCR and sequencing errors. V, D and J gene segments were assigned by aligning CDR3 sequences to IMGT reference sequences. For a sequence to be retained, a match of at least six nucleotides was required to both a V gene segment and a J gene segment. A rearrangement counted as productive if the CDR3 had no stop codons and remained in frame with V and J, and every other rearrangement counted as non-productive. CDR3 was defined according to IMGT convention as the region running from the second conserved V-encoded cysteine to the conserved J-encoded phenylalanine. The earlier analysis of about 590 of the donors excluded sequences that lacked an unambiguous match to a single V gene segment. An earlier analysis of approximately 590 of the donors called V segments functional above 56.7% productive rearrangements and segregating when the between-donor standard deviation exceeded 5%. A statistical classification framework was built for diagnosing cytomegalovirus status from the catalog of TCR beta chain sequences. In a later analysis, TCR nucleotide sequences were compared against IMGT/GENE-DB human TR gene sequences so that V and J genes could be assigned. The TCRdist pipeline was used in a later analysis to assign CDR3 sequences and most-parsimonious VDJ recombination scenarios. In a later analysis, each TCR beta chain was defined by its CDR3 amino acid sequence together with its V-gene family, and reads lacking a unique V-gene family were excluded. To address suspected cross-contamination and a sequencing artifact, a later analysis removed 450 to 700 highly shared, low-generation-probability nucleotide sequences. A later analysis calculated a clonal expansion index for each public chain from normalized within-repertoire ranks of inferred template counts. Generation probabilities in a later analysis came from a VDJ recombination model fitted to out-of-frame rearrangements, and those results were checked against IGoR. In a later analysis, hypergeometric tests were used to score TCR-TCR, TCR-HLA and TCR-CMV co-occurrence, with a repertoire-size bias correction applied to TCR pairs. To estimate false discovery rates, a later analysis permuted the HLA or CMV assignments 20 times. In a later analysis, co-occurring TCRs were grouped using DBSCAN, with TCRdist sequence similarity added in when clustering inside HLA-allele-positive subsets. Co-occurrence clustering excluded repertoires with fewer than 30,000 or more than 120,000 public chains, plus five with anomalous nucleotide sharing. Drawn from immuneACCESS, this table holds only the in-frame rearrangements with V and J called that TCRdb kept. Clones are partly lost; checked studies trace under half to an unresolved V gene and leave the rest unexplained. V and J calls and clone size are given by that table; D and trimming were obtained from the DNA. A total of approximately 110,000 clones appear in this sample, roughly 73% of them only once. Of the sample, approximately 4.3% is held by the ten largest clones.

The cohort comprised some 700 healthy bone marrow donors. At the time of sampling, all cohort members were nominally healthy, though unrecorded immune exposures were likely present. The donor tested CMV seropositive and was one of the 289 seropositive cohort members. Every donor gave a peripheral blood sample, and the peripheral blood mononuclear cells from that sample were used for TCR beta sequencing. Genomic DNA extraction from the blood cell samples was performed with the Qiagen DNeasy Blood Extraction Kit. The clonotype was recovered from a man in his 60s in good health and CMV-seropositive. The sample consisted of PBMCs. The chain joins TRBV28 to TRBJ1-6; 9 bases in the middle match TRBD1. The sequenced DNA: TGTGCCAGCAGGGGACAGGGCTCCTATAATTCACCCCTCCACTTT. This is translated as CASRGQGSYNSPLHF.